The T cell receptor (beta chain) described here comes from a study of cytomegalovirus exposure and HLA in healthy donors. The germline gives CDR1 SGHRS, CDR2 YFSETQ. CDR3 length equals 15 residues. The V gene end was trimmed by 0 bases and the J gene end by 6 bases; junction bases not matched to a gene: 6. PCR used 60 Vbeta primers and 13 Jbeta primers. Measured with immunoSEQ multiplex PCR; TCRdb has only the in-frame clones, and not every one. The sample lists some 150,000 clones, about 82% occurring once. Sequencing used PBMCs. V and J are TRBV5-1 and TRBJ2-1; 7 nucleotides line up with TRBD2. The receptor was isolated from a man aged 25-40 years in good health and CMV-seronegative. CDR3 protein: CASSLALAGPNEQFF. Here the CDR3 DNA reads TGCGCCAGCAGCTTGGCGTTAGCGGGCCCCAATGAGCAGTTCTTC.